One sample yielded the 30 T cell receptor beta chains listed below, sequenced in a study of cytomegalovirus exposure and HLA in healthy donors. 60 Vbeta and 13 Jbeta primers were used in PCR. Assay: immunoSEQ multiplex PCR; the TCRdb copy retains only in-frame clones and omits some. The sample carries 150,000 to 200,000 clones, roughly three quarters recorded once. Sequencing was done on a sample of PBMCs. All receptors come from a woman aged 50 to 65 in good health and CMV-seronegative.

The rearrangement links TRBV4-3 to TRBJ1-2; possible D gene TRBD1, 6 bases. CDR3 length equals 18 residues. The V end lost 1 base, the J end lost 3 bases, and 21 bases lay between the germline ends. Germline V gene lookup returns CDR1 LGHNA and CDR2 YSLEER. The CDR3, as DNA: TGCGCCAGCAGCCAAGGGAAGGGGGGGCACAGGTTAGACTATGGCTACACCTTC. Its translation is CASSQGKGGHRLDYGYTF.

The chain couples TRBV6-1 to TRBJ2-3, with D maybe TRBD2 (5 bases). CDR1 is MNHNS and CDR2 is SASEGT in the germline V gene. V lost 3 bases and J 6 bases, leaving 22 bases between the germline ends. This CDR3 has 17 amino acids. CDR3 sequence (DNA): TGTGCCAGCAGTGACCCTGAGGGCGGGCCACGGAGGGATACGCAGTATTTT. Amino acid sequence: CASSDPEGGPRRDTQYF.

This clone has a single count. The chain joins TRBV19 to TRBJ1-5; D ambiguous. Trimming took off 4 bases at V and 2 bases at J, with 12 bases between the two ends. The CDR3 contains 15 residues. Germline assignment: CDR1 LNHDA and CDR2 SQIVND (reference sequence). The CDR3 nucleotides are TGTGCCAGTAGTACGCCCGGTACCGGCAATCAGCCCCAGCATTTT. This encodes CASSTPGTGNQPQHF.

This chain links TRBV6-6 with TRBJ1-5; D call uncertain. Trimming shortened V by 7 bases and J by 3 bases, and 16 bases separated the two germline ends. CDR3 length: 15 residues. The germline gives CDR1 MNHNY, CDR2 SVGAGI (reference sequence). The CDR3 sequence is CASTEVWGDNQPQHF. CDR3 DNA sequence: TGTGCCAGCACCGAGGTATGGGGAGACAATCAGCCCCAGCATTTT.

J is TRBJ2-1 and V is TRBV10-3; D perhaps matches TRBD2 (6 bases). The germline V gene has CDR1 ENHRY and CDR2 SYGVKD. The germline V and J ends were trimmed by 0 bases and 0 bases, with 9 bases remaining between them. This CDR3 has 16 amino acids. CDR3 DNA sequence: TGTGCCATCAGTGAGTCAAAGGGACTCTCCTACAATGAGCAGTTCTTC. Its translation: CAISESKGLSYNEQFF.

The rearrangement uses TRBV18 and TRBJ2-7; D not resolved. Germline V gene lookup returns CDR1 KGHSH and CDR2 LQKENI. The V gene lost 2 bases and the J gene lost 4 bases, with 3 bases spanning the gap. The CDR3 runs 11 residues. CDR3 coding DNA: TGTGCCAGCTCACCAGAGTACGAGCAGTACTTC. It yields the protein CASSPEYEQYF.

The chain is built from TRBV29-1 and TRBJ2-3, with D maybe TRBD2 (6 bases). The CDR3 sequence is 15 residues long. Looked up from germline, CDR1 is SQVTM and CDR2 is ANQGSEA. Deletions cut 5 bases from V and 0 bases from J, with 15 bases between. The CDR3 nucleotides read TGCAGCGTTTCTCTTAGCGGATCTAGCACAGATACGCAGTATTTT. This gives the protein CSVSLSGSSTDTQYF.

CDR3 sequence reads: CASSSPPGQGDNEQFF. CDR3 in DNA: TGTGCCAGCAGTTCCCCCCCGGGACAGGGAGACAATGAGCAGTTCTTC. The chain has TRBV27 and TRBJ2-1; 9 bases match TRBD1. From germline, CDR1 is MNHEY and CDR2 SMNVEV (reference sequence). V lost 4 bases, J lost 5 bases, and 9 bases stayed unmatched. The CDR3 is made up of 16 amino acids.

Concerning this clone: The junction differs from germline at one of its ends, possibly a read error. The genes are TRBV6-5 and TRBJ1-6; 7 bases match TRBD1. The CDR3 runs 16 residues. Germline loops: CDR1 MNHEY, CDR2 SVGAGI. As DNA, the CDR3 is TGTGCCAGCAGTTACTCGAAGGGGGCAAATAATTCACTCCTCCACTTT. This codes for CASSYSKGANNSLLHF.

The CDR3 DNA is TGTGCCAGCAGTTCACCGGGACAGTATAATTCACCCCTCCACTTT. Residues: CASSSPGQYNSPLHF. The V call is TRBV27, the J call TRBJ1-6; 7 bases are shared with TRBD1. V was clipped by 4 bases and J by 4 bases; unmatched bases: 4. CDR1 and CDR2 (germline): MNHEY, SMNVEV (reference sequence). There are 15 residues in the CDR3.

The rearrangement uses TRBV5-6 and TRBJ1-2; 12 nucleotides agree with TRBD1. Germline CDR1 is SGHDT and CDR2 is YYEEEE. This CDR3 comprises 14 residues. V shed 3 bases, J shed 7 bases, and the junction held 4 bases outside the gene matches. The CDR3 DNA is TGTGCCAGCAGCTCGGGACAGGGGGCAGGTGGCTACACCTTC. Translation gives CASSSGQGAGGYTF.

The chain recombines TRBV19 with TRBJ2-1; 13 bases are a match to TRBD2. This CDR3 region has 15 residues. Per the germline V gene, CDR1 is LNHDA and CDR2 is SQIVND (reference sequence). V was pared by 3 bases and J by 9 bases, with 5 bases of the junction left unmatched. This CDR3 reads CASSIGLAGETEQFF. In DNA form, the CDR3 reads TGTGCCAGTAGTATTGGACTAGCGGGAGAGACTGAGCAGTTCTTC. The entire variable domain, with the rest obtained from reference TRBV19 and TRBJ2-1, is as follows: DGGITQSPKYLFRKEGQNVTLSCEQNLNHDAMYWYRQDPGQGLRLIYYSQIVNDFQKGDIAEGYSVSREKKESFPLTVTSAQKNPTAFYLCASSIGLAGETEQFFGPGTRLTVL.

V and J are TRBV11-2 and TRBJ2-2; tentatively, D is TRBD1 (6 bases). The CDR3 length is 18 residues. With 2 bases removed from V and 0 bases from J, the gap between germline ends came to 16 bases. Germline V gene data show CDR1 as SGHAT and CDR2 as FQNNGV. The CDR3 is CASSLLPGQFANTGELFF. DNA for the CDR3: TGTGCCAGCAGCTTACTACCAGGACAGTTCGCGAACACCGGGGAGCTGTTTTTT.

The J gene is TRBJ2-1, the V gene TRBV27; the D gene is possibly TRBD1 (5 bases). Trimming removed 6 bases at V and 9 bases at J, with 12 bases between. Per the germline V gene, CDR1 is MNHEY and CDR2 is SMNVEV (reference sequence). This CDR3 is built from 12 residues. The CDR3 nucleotides read TGTGCCAGCAGAATACGTAGGGGTGAGCAGTTCTTC. Protein sequence: CASRIRRGEQFF.

This chain joins TRBV6-5 and TRBJ2-5, with D perhaps matching TRBD1 (5 bases). V lost 8 bases and J lost 2, with 12 bases in between. This CDR3 has 13 residues. In germline, CDR1 is MNHEY, CDR2 SVGAGI. CDR3 sequence reads: CASGANLQETQYF. In nucleotides, the CDR3 is TGTGCCAGCGGGGCCAACCTTCAAGAGACCCAGTACTTC.

The V call is TRBV29-1, the J call TRBJ2-1, with 7 nucleotides matching TRBD2. The CDR3 consists of 15 residues. Germline-derived CDR1 and CDR2 are SQVTM and ANQGSEA. The V and J ends lost 5 bases and 7 bases, in that order; junction bases with no gene match: 14. The CDR3: CSVSTSPGLRNEQFF. CDR3 nucleotides: TGCAGCGTTTCGACTAGCCCCGGCCTGCGGAATGAGCAGTTCTTC.

This chain joins TRBV28 and TRBJ2-7; the match to TRBD1 covers 9 bases. The germline V gene has CDR1 MDHEN and CDR2 SYDVKM. J gave up 4 bases and V 4 bases, and 11 bases lay outside the gene matches. The CDR3 covers 16 residues. The DNA of the CDR3 is TGTGCCAGCAGTTCGTCCGGGACAGGGAAGTTTTACGAGCAGTACTTC. It yields the protein CASSSSGTGKFYEQYF.

The chain has TRBV4-3 and TRBJ2-7; 10 nucleotides align to TRBD2. Germline assignment: CDR1 LGHNA and CDR2 YSLEER. After removal of 4 bases from V and 7 bases from J, the junction contained 13 bases not matched to a gene. The CDR3 is 16 residues long. The CDR3 region is CASSLTGTSVIGEQYF. CDR3 nucleotide sequence: TGCGCCAGCAGCCTAACCGGGACTAGCGTGATCGGGGAGCAGTACTTC.

The V call is TRBV6-4, the J call TRBJ2-1, with 7 bases matching TRBD2. Germline V gene data show CDR1 as MRHNA and CDR2 as SNTAGT. The CDR3 contains 15 residues. J lost 2 bases, V lost 2 bases, and 3 bases had no gene match. CDR3 in amino acids: CASSDGLAAYNEQFF. The DNA for the CDR3 is TGTGCCAGCAGTGACGGGCTAGCGGCCTACAATGAGCAGTTCTTC.

This chain links TRBV28 with TRBJ2-7; 9 bases line up with TRBD1. The CDR3 extends over 17 amino acids. Germline V CDR1 and CDR2: MDHEN, SYDVKM. V shed 2 bases and J 4 bases; nucleotides not matched to a gene: 12. The CDR3 is CASSLATGGRPTYEQYF. The CDR3 coding sequence is TGTGCCAGCAGTTTAGCTACAGGGGGCCGACCTACTTACGAGCAGTACTTC.

The rearrangement joins TRBV4-3 to TRBJ2-6; D may be TRBD2 (5 bases). The CDR3 runs 16 residues. Looked up from germline, CDR1 is LGHNA and CDR2 is YSLEER. Trimming cost V 3 bases and J 4 bases, with 13 bases left between them. The CDR3 reads CASSHVGVPGANVLTF. In DNA, the CDR3 is TGCGCCAGCAGCCACGTCGGGGTCCCCGGGGCCAACGTCCTGACTTTC.

This clone was seen a few times. The V gene is TRBV5-4, the J gene TRBJ1-2; 8 bases are a match to TRBD1. V gave up 4 bases and J gave up 4 bases; unmatched junction bases: 3. The CDR3 runs 13 residues. Germline V gives CDR1 SGHNT, CDR2 YYREEE (reference sequence). The CDR3 DNA follows: TGTGCCAGCAGCCGGACAGGGCTCTATGGCTACACCTTC. This codes for CASSRTGLYGYTF.

The chain recombines TRBV7-2 with TRBJ2-7; D might be TRBD2 (7 bases). V gave up 3 bases and J gave up 0 bases, with 12 bases separating them. The CDR3 length is 15 residues. Germline V gives CDR1 SGHTA, CDR2 FQGNSA. Here the CDR3 DNA reads TGTGCCAGCAGCTTCCGCGGGGGCAGCTCCTACGAGCAGTACTTC. Residues: CASSFRGGSSYEQYF.

A note on this clone: Additional DNA sequences in this sample encode the identical CDR3. The rearrangement links TRBV2 to TRBJ2-3; TRBD1 matches 7 bases. CDR1 is SNHLY, CDR2 FYNNEI, per germline. This CDR3 is 13 amino acids long. Trimming took 6 bases from V and 1 from J; bases not matched to a gene: 1. CDR3 in amino acids: CASRGTGTDTQYF. CDR3 nucleotides: TGTGCCAGCAGGGGGACAGGCACAGATACGCAGTATTTT.

This clone was counted between two and nine times. The chain has TRBV27 and TRBJ1-4; 8 positions match TRBD1. This CDR3 spans 14 amino acids. J was trimmed by 6 bases and V by 6 bases; bases with no gene match: 6. CDR1 is MNHEY and CDR2 is SMNVEV in the germline V gene (reference sequence). Here the CDR3 reads CASSRPGQDEKLFF. The CDR3 region has the DNA TGTGCCAGCAGCCGTCCGGGACAGGATGAAAAACTGTTTTTT.

The CDR3, as DNA: TGTGCCAGCAGCTTATACGGGGGAAGCACAGATACGCAGTATTTT. Translation: CASSLYGGSTDTQYF. This chain uses TRBV7-3 with TRBJ2-3; D might be TRBD2 (6 bases). The CDR3 contains 15 residues. The germline V gene has CDR1 SGHTA and CDR2 FQGTGA. Trimming cost V 2 bases and J 0 bases, with 9 bases left between them.

This clone was seen just once. The chain joins TRBV28 to TRBJ2-1, with TRBD2 as a possible D gene (6 bases). V was clipped by 10 bases and J by 0 bases, with 13 bases between them. The CDR3 contains 14 residues. Germline lookup yields CDR1 MDHEN and CDR2 SYDVKM. The CDR3 coding sequence is TGTGCCATCCTAGAGGGAGGCTCCTACAATGAGCAGTTCTTC. Its translation: CAILEGGSYNEQFF. Together with reference TRBV28 and TRBJ2-1, the CDR3 gives the full variable domain: DVKVTQSSRYLVKRTGEKVFLECVQDMDHENMFWYRQDPGLGLRLIYFSYDVKMKEKGDIPEGYSVSREKKERFSLILESASTNQTSMYLCAILEGGSYNEQFFGPGTRLTVL.

The rearrangement joins TRBV10-3 to TRBJ2-7; TRBD1 agrees at 8 bases. In germline, CDR1 is ENHRY, CDR2 SYGVKD. CDR3 size: 14 residues. The junction had 10 bases not matched to a gene; V was cut back by 10 bases and J by 2 bases. In DNA form, the CDR3 reads TGTGCCACCTCGGGACAGGAGGTCCCCTACGAGCAGTACTTC. It is translated as CATSGQEVPYEQYF.

Here the CDR3 reads CASSMTGVSYEQYF. The CDR3 DNA follows: TGTGCCAGTAGTATGACAGGAGTCTCCTACGAGCAGTACTTC. J is TRBJ2-7 and V is TRBV19; D may be TRBD1 (6 bases). The germline V gene encodes CDR1 LNHDA and CDR2 SQIVND (reference sequence). The length of the CDR3 is 14 residues. Trimming left V 3 bases short and J 0 bases short, with 9 bases between.

The chain employs TRBV28 and TRBJ2-1; D may be TRBD1 (5 bases). The CDR3 has 13 residues. The germline gives CDR1 MDHEN, CDR2 SYDVKM. V lost 1 base to trimming and J lost 5 bases, with 6 bases between them. CDR3 DNA: TGTGCCAGCAGTTTATCAGGGCACAATGAGCAGTTCTTC. Residues: CASSLSGHNEQFF.